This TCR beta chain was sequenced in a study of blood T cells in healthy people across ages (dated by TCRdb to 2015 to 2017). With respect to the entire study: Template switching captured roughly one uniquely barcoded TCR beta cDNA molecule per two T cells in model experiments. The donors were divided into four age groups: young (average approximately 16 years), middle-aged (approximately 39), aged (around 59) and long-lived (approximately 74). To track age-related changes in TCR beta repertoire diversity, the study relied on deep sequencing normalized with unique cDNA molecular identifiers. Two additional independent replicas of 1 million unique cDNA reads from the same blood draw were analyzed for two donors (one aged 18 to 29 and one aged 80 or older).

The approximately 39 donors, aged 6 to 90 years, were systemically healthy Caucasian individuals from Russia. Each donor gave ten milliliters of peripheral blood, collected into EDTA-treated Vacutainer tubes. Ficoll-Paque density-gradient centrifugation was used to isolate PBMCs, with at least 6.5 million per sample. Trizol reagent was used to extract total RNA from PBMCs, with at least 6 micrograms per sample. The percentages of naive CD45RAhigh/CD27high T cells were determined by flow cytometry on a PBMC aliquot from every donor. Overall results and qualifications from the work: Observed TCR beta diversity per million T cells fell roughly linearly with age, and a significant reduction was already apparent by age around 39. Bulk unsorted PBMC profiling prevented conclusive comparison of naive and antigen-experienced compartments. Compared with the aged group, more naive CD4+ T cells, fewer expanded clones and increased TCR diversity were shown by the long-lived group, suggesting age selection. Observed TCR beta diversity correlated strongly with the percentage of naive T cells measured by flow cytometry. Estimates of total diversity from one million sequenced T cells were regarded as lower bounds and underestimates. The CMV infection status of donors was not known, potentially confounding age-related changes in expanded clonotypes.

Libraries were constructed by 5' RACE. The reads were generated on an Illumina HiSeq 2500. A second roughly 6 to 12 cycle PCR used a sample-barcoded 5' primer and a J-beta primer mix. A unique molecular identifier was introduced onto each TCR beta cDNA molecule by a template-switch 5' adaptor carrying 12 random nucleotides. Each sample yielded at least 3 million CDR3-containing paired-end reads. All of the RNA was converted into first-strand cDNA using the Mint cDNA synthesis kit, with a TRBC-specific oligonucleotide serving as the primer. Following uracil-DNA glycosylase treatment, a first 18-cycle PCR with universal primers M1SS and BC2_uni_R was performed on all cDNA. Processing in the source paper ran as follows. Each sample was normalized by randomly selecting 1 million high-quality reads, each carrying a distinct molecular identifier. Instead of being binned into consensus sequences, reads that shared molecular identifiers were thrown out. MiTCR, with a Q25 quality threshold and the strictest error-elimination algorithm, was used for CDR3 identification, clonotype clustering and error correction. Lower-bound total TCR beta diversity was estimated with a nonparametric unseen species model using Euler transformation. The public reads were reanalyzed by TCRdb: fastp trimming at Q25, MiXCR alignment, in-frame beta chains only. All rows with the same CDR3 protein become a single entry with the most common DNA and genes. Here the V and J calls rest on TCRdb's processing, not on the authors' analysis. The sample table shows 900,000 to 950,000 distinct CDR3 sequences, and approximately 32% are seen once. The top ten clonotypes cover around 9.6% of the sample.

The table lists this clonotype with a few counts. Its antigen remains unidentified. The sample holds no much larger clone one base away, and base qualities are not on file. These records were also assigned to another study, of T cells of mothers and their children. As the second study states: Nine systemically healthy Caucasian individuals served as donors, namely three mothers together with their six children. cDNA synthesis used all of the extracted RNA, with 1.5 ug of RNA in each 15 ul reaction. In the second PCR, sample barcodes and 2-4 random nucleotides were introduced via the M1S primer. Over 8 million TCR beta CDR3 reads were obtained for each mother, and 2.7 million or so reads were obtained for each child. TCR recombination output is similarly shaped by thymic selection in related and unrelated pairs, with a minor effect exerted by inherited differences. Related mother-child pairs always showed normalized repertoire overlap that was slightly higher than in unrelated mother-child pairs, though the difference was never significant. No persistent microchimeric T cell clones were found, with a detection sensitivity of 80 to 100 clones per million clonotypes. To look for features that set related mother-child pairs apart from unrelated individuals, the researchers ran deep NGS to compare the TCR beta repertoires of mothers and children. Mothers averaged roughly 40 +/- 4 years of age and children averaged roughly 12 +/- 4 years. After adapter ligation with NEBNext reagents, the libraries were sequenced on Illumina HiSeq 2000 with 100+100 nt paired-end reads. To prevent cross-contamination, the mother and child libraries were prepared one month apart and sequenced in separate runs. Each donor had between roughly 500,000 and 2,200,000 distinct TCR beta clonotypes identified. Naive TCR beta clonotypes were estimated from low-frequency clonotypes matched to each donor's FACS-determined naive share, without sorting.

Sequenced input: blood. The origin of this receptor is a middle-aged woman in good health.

The DNA sequence reads TGTGCCAGCAGCGGACCGGGACAGACCTCCTACAATGAGCAGTACTTC. Its protein is CASSGPGQTSYNEQYF. The sequence links TRBV7-6 to TRBJ2-7; 7 central bases correspond to TRBD1. Unmatched junction bases come to 17, with V trimmed by 5 bases and J by 7 bases. The cysteine opens and the phenylalanine closes a CDR3 of 16 amino acids. The retained sequence is limited to the CDR3, 48 bases, with the frame set at the first base. For CDR1 and CDR2, the germline V gene lists SGHVS and FNYEAQ.